This section outlines one TCR gamma chain sequence together with its context. It lacks a known antigen. No per-base quality is available; no much larger clone lies one base away. RNA extraction was performed with the RNeasy mini kit, and reverse transcription was done with Superscript III. Multiplex PCR was used to generate CDR3 amplicons, with pooled V-gene forward primers and a constant-region reverse primer carrying Illumina adaptor overhangs. After gel purification, the amplicons were indexed with Nextera index primers during 7 to 9 additional PCR cycles and then purified using AMPure XP beads. Sequencing of the libraries was done on an Illumina MiSeq using paired-end 250 bp reads, dual indexing and a roughly 20% PhiX spike-in. Per the source publication's procedure: FastQC was used to quality check the reads, while ea-utils fastq-join merged the TRG read pairs. IMGT/HighV-QUEST was used to annotate the sequences, only productive sequences with an unambiguous V-gene assignment were kept, and clonotypes were defined as sequences sharing an identical CDR3 sequence. For downstream analysis, the tools were VDJtools 1.1.1, tcR 2.2.3, Treemap and vegan Shannon diversity in R 3.4.4. TCRdb called clones anew from the public reads via CATT; matching DNA rows were later pooled. It is TCRdb's table, rather than the study itself, that gives the V and J calls and clone size. The sample includes 20,000 to 25,000 gamma-chain clones, with about 13% observed a single time. Together, the top ten hold 1.5% to 2% of the sample.

Thymic samples were depleted of alphabeta T cells, then CD3+ TCRVdelta1+ TCRVdelta2- thymocytes were FACS-sorted. Sorted Vdelta1+ thymocyte purity ranged from about 96% to 99.6%. Thymic specimens were obtained from 8 paediatric patients, aged from roughly 5 days to 16 months, who were undergoing corrective cardiac surgery. Thymic tissue was dispersed, and mononuclear cells were isolated on a Histopaque-1077 density gradient. For staining, the antibodies used were anti-TCRVdelta1 clone TS8.2, anti-TCRVdelta2 clone B6, anti-CD3 clone HIT3a and anti-TCRalphabeta clone IP26. The data originate from a study of Vδ1+ human thymocytes (dated by TCRdb to the late 2010s). In the study overall: As a data resource, the study described the mRNA-level TRG and TRD CDR3 repertoires of highly purified Vdelta1+ thymocytes obtained from young children. Validation of the multiplex-based CDR3 amplicon strategy against 5'RACE-based CDR3 amplicon generation methods had been performed previously.

Points the paper makes about the study in general: Numerous TRG clonotypes were shared among donors (up to about 6.9x10^3), while TRD repertoires were essentially private (a maximum of about 100 shared). Donors did not cluster by age or sex, so the analyses were not stratified by age or sex. Because unexpected Vdelta2 sequences could lead to misinterpretation of bulk repertoire data, the authors recommended using highly purified populations and single-cell validation. Around 22% of thymic TRD sequences were found to be Vdelta2 (and few were Vdelta3) despite high sort purity, in contrast to peripheral blood Vdelta1+ controls. The thymic TRG and TRD repertoires appeared highly polyclonal, with Gaussian CDR3 length distributions, in contrast to the oligoclonal repertoires of peripheral blood.

CDR3 length: 18 amino acids, cysteine to phenylalanine. CDR3 DNA only is kept here, 54 bases in frame from base 1. CDR1 and CDR2 are drawn from the germline V gene (reference sequence): VTNTFY, YDVSTARD. Relative to germline, V is missing 0 bases and J is missing 0 bases, with 10 bases of the junction outside any gene match. This TCR came from a child under two years old who had congenital heart surgery. Sequenced: Vdelta1+ gamma-delta thymocytes from the thymus. The sample's cell subset or site label is to be understood as: FACS-sorted CD3+ TCRalphabeta- TCRVdelta1+ TCRVdelta2- thymocytes. Recombination linked TRGV3 to TRGJP1. The CDR3 region: CATWDRREGYTTGWFKIF. The sequence in DNA is TGTGCCACCTGGGACAGGCGAGAGGGCTATACCACTGGTTGGTTCAAGATATTT.